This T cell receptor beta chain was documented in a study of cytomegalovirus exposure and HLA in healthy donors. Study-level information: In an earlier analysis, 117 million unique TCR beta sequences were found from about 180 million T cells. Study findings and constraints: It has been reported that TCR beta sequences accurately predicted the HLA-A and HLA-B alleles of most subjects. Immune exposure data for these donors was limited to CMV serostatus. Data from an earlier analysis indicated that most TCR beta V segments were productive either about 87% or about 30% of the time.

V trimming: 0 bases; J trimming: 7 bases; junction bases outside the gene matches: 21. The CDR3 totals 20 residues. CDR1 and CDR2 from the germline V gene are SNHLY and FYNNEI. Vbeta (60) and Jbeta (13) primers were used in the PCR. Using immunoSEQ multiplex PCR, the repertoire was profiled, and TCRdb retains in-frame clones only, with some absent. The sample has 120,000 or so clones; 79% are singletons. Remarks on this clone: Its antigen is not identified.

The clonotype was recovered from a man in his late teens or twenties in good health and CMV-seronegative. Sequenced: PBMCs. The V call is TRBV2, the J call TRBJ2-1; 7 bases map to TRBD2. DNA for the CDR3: TGTGCCAGCAGTGAAGCGCTTGGCTGGGGAGGGTCTGGGGGTGATAATGAGCAGTTCTTC. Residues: CASSEALGWGGSGGDNEQFF.